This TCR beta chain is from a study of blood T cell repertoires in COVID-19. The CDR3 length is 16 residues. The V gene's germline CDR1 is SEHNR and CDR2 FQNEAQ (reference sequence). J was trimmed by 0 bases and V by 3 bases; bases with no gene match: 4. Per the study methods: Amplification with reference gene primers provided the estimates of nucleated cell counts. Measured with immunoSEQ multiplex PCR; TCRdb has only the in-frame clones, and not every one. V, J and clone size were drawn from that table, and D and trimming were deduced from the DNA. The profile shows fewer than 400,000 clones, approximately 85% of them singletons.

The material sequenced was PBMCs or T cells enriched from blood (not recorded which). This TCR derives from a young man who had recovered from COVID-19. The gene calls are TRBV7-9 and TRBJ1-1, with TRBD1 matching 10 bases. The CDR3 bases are TGTGCCAGCAGCTTCGGACAGGGGGGAATGAACACTGAAGCTTTCTTT. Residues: CASSFGQGGMNTEAFF.